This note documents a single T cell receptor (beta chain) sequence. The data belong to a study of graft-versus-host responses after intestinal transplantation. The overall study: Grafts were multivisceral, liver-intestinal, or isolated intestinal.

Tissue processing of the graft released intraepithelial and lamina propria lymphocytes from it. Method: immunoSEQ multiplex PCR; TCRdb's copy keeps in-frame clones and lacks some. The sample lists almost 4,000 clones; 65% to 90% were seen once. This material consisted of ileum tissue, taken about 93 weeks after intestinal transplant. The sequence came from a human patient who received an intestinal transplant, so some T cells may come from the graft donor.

CDR3 DNA: TGCGCCAGCAGCTTAGACCCGGGGAACACCGGGGAGCTGTTTTTT. Encoded protein: CASSLDPGNTGELFF. The chain recombines TRBV4-1 with TRBJ2-2, with no clear D. This CDR3 contains 15 residues. Trimming shortened V by 5 bases and J by 1 base, and 11 bases separated the two germline ends. CDR1 and CDR2 from the germline V gene are MGHRA and YSYEKL.